The 5 T cell receptor beta chains reported below all come from one sample, sequenced in a study of tumor-infiltrating lymphocytes in primary liver carcinoma. Total RNA amounting to roughly 0.5 ug was the source from which TCR beta cDNA was made with a constant-region primer. Nested multiplex PCR, run for three rounds with slightly modified ARM-PCR, yielded TCR beta libraries. TRBV1-TRBV30 forward and Cbeta reverse primers drove the first two approximately 10-cycle rounds. MiXCR was run by TCRdb on the multiplex PCR reads, yielding one entry per CDR3 protein. The profile shows 300,000 to 400,000 distinct CDR3 sequences, roughly two thirds of them singletons. Out of unsorted whole blood came the blood RNA, and germline DNA was extracted as well. Material for sequencing was peripheral blood. These receptors all come from a middle-aged man with primary liver carcinoma and hepatitis B virus infection.

In its sample, this clonotype was seen once. This chain links TRBV6-1 with TRBJ2-7; D is uncertain. The CDR3 runs 12 residues. Germline loops: CDR1 MNHNS, CDR2 SASEGT. The ends were cut back, 3 bases at V and 2 bases at J, with 5 bases in the middle. The CDR3, as DNA: TGTGCCAGCAGTGAGTACCCCTACGAGCAGTACTTC. This translates into CASSEYPYEQYF.

Worth noting for this clonotype: A single base separates this from a much larger clone, so it may be a read error. The chain combines TRBV5-1 with TRBJ2-3, with 10 bases lining up with TRBD1. The CDR3 totals 14 residues. The germline gives CDR1 SGHRS, CDR2 YFSETQ. Losses at the gene ends were 9 bases for V and 5 bases for J; bases not matched to a gene: 9. CDR3: CAIRQGAQEDTQYF. The CDR3 nucleotides are TGCGCCATCAGACAGGGGGCACAAGAAGATACGCAGTATTTT.

On this clonotype itself: This CDR3 fails to terminate in the conserved phenylalanine or tryptophan, so it likely reflects a read error. V gene TRBV29-1 combines with J gene TRBJ2-1, with D possibly TRBD2 on 6 matching bases. Germline V gene lookup returns CDR1 SQVTM and CDR2 ANQGSEA. There are 12 residues in the CDR3. In nucleotides, the CDR3 is TGCACCAGGACCGGGGGCTACAATGAGCAGTTCTAC. Its translation is CTRTGGYNEQFY.

A word on this clonotype: One base away lies a much larger clone, so this may be a sequencing read error. The chain has TRBV29-1 and TRBJ2-7; TRBD2 matches 14 bases. The CDR3 totals 14 residues. Losses at the gene ends were 5 bases for V and 5 bases for J; bases not matched to a gene: 5. CDR1 is SQVTM and CDR2 is ANQGSEA in the germline V gene. CDR3: CSVIGLAGGDEQYF. In nucleotides, the CDR3 is TGCAGCGTTATTGGACTAGCGGGGGGCGACGAGCAGTACTTC.

On this clonotype itself: A single base separates this from a much larger clone, so it may be a read error. This sequence joins TRBV11-1 and TRBJ2-1, with TRBD2 identical over 10 bases. The CDR3 has 16 residues. Germline loops: CDR1 SGHAT, CDR2 FQDESV (reference sequence). CDR3 protein: CAGSFGPSGSCDEQFF. The CDR3, as DNA: TGTGCCGGCAGCTTTGGCCCTAGCGGGAGCTGCGATGAGCAGTTCTTC.